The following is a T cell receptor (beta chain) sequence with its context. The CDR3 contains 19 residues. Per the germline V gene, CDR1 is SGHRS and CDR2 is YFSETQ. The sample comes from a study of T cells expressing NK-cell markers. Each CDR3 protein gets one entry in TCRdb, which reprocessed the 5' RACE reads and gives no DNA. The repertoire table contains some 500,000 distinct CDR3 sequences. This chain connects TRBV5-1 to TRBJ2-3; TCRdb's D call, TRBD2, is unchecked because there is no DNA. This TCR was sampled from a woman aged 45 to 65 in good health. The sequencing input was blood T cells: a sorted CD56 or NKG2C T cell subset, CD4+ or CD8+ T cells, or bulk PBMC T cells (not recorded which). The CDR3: CASSSGLAGGAASTDTQYF.